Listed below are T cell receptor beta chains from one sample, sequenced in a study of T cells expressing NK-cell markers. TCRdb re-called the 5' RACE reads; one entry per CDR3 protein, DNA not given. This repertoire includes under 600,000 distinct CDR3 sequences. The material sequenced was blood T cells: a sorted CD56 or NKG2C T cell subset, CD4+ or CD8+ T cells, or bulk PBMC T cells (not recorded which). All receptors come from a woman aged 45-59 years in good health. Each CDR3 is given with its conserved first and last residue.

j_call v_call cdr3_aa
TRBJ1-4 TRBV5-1 CASSLAGDPNEKLFF
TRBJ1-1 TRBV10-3 CAISETAGAFF
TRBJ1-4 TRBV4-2 CASSQVRTVTEKLFF
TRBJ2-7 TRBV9 CASSVAASGAVYEQYF
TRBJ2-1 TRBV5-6 CASSLPWGAGVNNEQFF
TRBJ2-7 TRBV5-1 CASSLAGSSSREQYF
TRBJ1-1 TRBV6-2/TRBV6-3 CAIGRPGPWDTEAFF
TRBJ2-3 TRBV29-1 CSVAGDRTDTQYF
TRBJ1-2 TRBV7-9 CASSYPIANYGYTF
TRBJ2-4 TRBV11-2 CASSLGSINIQYF
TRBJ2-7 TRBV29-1 CSVQGGYEQYF
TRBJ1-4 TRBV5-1 CASSSFQIATNEKLFF
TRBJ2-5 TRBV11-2 CASSGAGAQETQYF
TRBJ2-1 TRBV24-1 CATSVRVEQFF
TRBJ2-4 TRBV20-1 CSAIGLAGGSAKNIQYF
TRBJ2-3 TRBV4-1 CASSQEARQYF
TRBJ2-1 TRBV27 CASRNSGRAYNEQFF
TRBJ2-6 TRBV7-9 CAFQKGPGANVLTF
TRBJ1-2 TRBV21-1 CASSSVDGYTF
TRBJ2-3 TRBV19 CASSMGLAAQYF
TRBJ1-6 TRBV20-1 CSARVGDSPLHF
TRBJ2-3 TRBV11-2 CASSLGPPGGPGDTQYF
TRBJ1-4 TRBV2 CASMIDRGNEKLFF
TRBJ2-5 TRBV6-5 CASRGHNQETQYF
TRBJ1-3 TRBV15 CATSRGAIGIGNTIYF
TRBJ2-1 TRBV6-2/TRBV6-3 CASGKQGTGGYNEQFF
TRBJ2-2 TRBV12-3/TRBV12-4 CASSFLANTGELFF
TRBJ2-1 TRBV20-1 CSARKNSPEQFF
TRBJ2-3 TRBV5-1 CASSSLGTSGTRKTDTQYF
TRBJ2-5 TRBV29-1 CSVVEGNQETQYF
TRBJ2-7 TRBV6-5 CASSYKGSYEQYF
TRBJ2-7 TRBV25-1 CASSVGGNFEQYF
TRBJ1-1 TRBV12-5 CASGSSRGGGTEAFF
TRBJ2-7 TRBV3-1 CASSPLAGGPGEQYF
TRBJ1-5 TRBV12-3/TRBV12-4 CASSSGVGDYQPQHF
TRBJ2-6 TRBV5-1 CASTQIRGGANVLTF
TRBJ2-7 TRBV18 CASSPRDLYEQYF
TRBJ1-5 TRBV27 CASSLAPGMPQHF
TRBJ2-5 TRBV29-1 CSVGRQPQETQYF
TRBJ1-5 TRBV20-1 CSAGGRRGGSNQPQHF
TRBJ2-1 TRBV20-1 CSVEGSYNEQFF
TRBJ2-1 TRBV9 CASSAAPMGEQFF
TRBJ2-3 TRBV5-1 CASSSGDTTDTQYF
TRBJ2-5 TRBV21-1 CASSKGKELATETQYF
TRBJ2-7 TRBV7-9 CASSLAVGYEQYF